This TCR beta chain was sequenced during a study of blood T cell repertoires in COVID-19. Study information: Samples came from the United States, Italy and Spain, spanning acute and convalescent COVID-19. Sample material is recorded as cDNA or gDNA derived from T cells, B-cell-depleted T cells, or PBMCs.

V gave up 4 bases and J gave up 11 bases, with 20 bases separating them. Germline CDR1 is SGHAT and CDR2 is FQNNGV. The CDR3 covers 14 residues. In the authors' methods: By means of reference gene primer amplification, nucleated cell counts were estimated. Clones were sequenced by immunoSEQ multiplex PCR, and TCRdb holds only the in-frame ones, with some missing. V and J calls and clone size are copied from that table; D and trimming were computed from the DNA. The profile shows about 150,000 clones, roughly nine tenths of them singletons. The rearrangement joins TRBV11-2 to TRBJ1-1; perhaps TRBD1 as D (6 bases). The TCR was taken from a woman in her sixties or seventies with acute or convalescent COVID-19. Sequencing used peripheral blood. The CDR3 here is CASSYSRGDRPAFF. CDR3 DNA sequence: TGTGCCAGCAGCTACTCTCGGGGTGACAGGCCGGCTTTCTTT.